These T cell receptor beta chains were read from a single sample in a study of human T cells and chemical hapten exposure. TCRdb independently ran MiXCR on the RACE reads; one entry per CDR3 protein. This table holds some 330,000 distinct CDR3 sequences, 5.5% found once. Source: whole blood, taken in connection with sensitization to the hapten diphenylcyclopropenone (DPC). The receptor source for this set is a woman aged 18-29 years with alopecia areata. Some clones in this sample may be carry-over from other donors' samples. The CDR3 runs from the conserved cysteine through the conserved F or W. A D gene is named only where the DNA matches it firmly. Part of the rows lack a size; the others show once, few, many or a class for expanded clones.

V gene	J gene	D gene	clone size	CDR3 length	CDR3 DNA	CDR3 protein
TRBV27	TRBJ2-3	-	few	14	TGTGCCAGCAGTTCGGGCAGGACAGCAGATACGCAGTATTTT	CASSSGRTADTQYF
TRBV5-4	TRBJ1-1	-	few	13	TGTGCCAGCAGCTTGTACATGAGCACTGAAGCTTTCTTT	CASSLYMSTEAFF
TRBV9	TRBJ2-7	TRBD1	-	15	TGTGCCAGCAGCGTACTAGGACAGGGGGCCTACGAGCAGTACTTC	CASSVLGQGAYEQYF
TRBV5-1	TRBJ2-7	-	few	15	TGCGCCAGCAGCTTGGTAGCAGGAAGCTCCTACGAGCAGTACTTC	CASSLVAGSSYEQYF
TRBV25-1	TRBJ2-7	TRBD1	few	14	TGTGCCAGCTCTAGGGACAGGGGTTTCGACGAGCAGTACTTC	CASSRDRGFDEQYF
TRBV27	TRBJ1-1	TRBD1	many	18	TGTGCCAGCAGTACACCGACGAAGACAGGGGGCGCGAACACTGAAGCTTTCTTT	CASSTPTKTGGANTEAFF
TRBV9	TRBJ2-6	TRBD2	few	18	TGTGCCAGCAGCGTAGTTAGCGGGGGGGCCTCTGGGGCCAACGTCCTGACTTTC	CASSVVSGGASGANVLTF
TRBV11-2	TRBJ2-3	-	-	16	TGTGCCAGCAGCTTAGAGGAGGCCCCACCCACAGATACGCAGTATTTT	CASSLEEAPPTDTQYF
TRBV6-1	TRBJ1-3	-	few	18	TGTGCCAGCAGTCCGAAATTACCCGGGACGGGGTCTGGAAACACCATATATTTT	CASSPKLPGTGSGNTIYF
TRBV7-2	TRBJ2-2	-	many	16	TGTGCCAGCAGCTTAATTCCACGGGAGAACACCGGGGAGCTGTTTTTT	CASSLIPRENTGELFF
TRBV12-3/TRBV12-4	TRBJ1-4	-	many	11	TGTGCCAGCAGCAGGAGTGAAAAACTGTTTTTT	CASSRSEKLFF
TRBV12-3/TRBV12-4	TRBJ1-6	-	few	15	TGTGCCAGCAGTTTCTTAGGTGGTGGGGCTTCACCCCTCCACTTT	CASSFLGGGASPLHF
TRBV20-1	TRBJ2-5	TRBD1	few	13	TGCAGTGCTTGGGACAGGGGGAGAGAGACCCAGTACTTC	CSAWDRGRETQYF
TRBV12-3/TRBV12-4	TRBJ2-3	-	-	16	TGTGCCAGCAGCGCGTCTTTCTGGCCTAGCACAGATACGCAGTATTTT	CASSASFWPSTDTQYF
TRBV12-3/TRBV12-4	TRBJ1-5	-	many	14	TGTGCCAGCAGGTCAGGGAGGAGCAATCAGCCCCAGCATTTT	CASRSGRSNQPQHF
TRBV20-1	TRBJ1-3	TRBD1	many	13	TGCAGTGTGAAAGGGGGCGCTGGAAACACCATATATTTT	CSVKGGAGNTIYF